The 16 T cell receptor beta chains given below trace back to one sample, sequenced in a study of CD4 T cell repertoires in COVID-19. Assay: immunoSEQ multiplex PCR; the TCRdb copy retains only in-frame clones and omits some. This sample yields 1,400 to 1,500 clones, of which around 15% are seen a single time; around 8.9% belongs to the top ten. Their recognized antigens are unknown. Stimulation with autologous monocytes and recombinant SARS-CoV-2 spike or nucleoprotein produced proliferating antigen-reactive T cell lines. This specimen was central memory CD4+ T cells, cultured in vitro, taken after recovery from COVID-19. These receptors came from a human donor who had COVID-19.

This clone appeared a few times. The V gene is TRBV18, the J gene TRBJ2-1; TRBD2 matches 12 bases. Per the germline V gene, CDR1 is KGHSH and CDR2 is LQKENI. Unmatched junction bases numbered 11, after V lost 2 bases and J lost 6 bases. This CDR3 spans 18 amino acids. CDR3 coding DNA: TGTGCCAGCTCACCATCAATTCTAGCGGGAGGGCTAGGCAATGAGCAGTTCTTC. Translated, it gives CASSPSILAGGLGNEQFF.

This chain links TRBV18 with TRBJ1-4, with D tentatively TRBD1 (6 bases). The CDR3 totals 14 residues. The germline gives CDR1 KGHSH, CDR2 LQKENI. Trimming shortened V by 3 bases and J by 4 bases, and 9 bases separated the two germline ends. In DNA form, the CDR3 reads TGTGCCAGCTCACCCGGGACAAATAATGAAAAACTGTTTTTT. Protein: CASSPGTNNEKLFF.

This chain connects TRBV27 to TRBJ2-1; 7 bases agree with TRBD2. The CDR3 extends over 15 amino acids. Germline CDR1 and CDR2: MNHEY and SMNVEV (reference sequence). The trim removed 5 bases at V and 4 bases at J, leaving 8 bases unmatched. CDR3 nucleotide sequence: TGTGCCAGCAGTGGGGGGAGGGCCAATTACAATGAGCAGTTCTTC. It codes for CASSGGRANYNEQFF.

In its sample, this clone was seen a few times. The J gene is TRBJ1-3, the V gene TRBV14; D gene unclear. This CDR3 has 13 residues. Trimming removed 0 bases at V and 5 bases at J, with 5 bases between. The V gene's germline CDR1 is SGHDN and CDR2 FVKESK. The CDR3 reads CASSQDLRNTIYF. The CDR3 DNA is TGTGCCAGCAGCCAAGATCTACGAAACACCATATATTTT.

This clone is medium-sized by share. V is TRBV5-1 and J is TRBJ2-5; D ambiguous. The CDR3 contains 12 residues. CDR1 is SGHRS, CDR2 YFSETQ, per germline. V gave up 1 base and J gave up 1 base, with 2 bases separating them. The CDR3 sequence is CASSLFQETQYF. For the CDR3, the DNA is TGCGCCAGCAGCTTGTTCCAAGAGACCCAGTACTTC.

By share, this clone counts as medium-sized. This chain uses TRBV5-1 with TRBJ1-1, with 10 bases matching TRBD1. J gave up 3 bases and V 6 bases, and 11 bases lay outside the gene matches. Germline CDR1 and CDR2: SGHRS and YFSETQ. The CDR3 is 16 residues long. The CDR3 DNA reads TGCGCCAGCAACCCCGGGACAGGGGTCGGGTACACTGAAGCTTTCTTT. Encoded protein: CASNPGTGVGYTEAFF.

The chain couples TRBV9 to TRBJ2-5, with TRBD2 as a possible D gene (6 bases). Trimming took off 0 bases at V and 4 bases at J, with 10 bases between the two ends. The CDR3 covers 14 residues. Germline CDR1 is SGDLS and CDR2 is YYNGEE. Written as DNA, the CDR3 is TGTGCCAGCAGCGTAGGAGCGGGCCTAGAGACCCAGTACTTC. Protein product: CASSVGAGLETQYF.

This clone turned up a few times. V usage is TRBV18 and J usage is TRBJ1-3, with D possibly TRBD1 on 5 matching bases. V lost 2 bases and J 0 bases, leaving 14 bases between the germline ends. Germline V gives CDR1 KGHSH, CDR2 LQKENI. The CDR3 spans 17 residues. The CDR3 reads CASSPTGGESSGNTIYF. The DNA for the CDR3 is TGTGCCAGCTCACCAACGGGGGGTGAGAGCTCTGGAAACACCATATATTTT.

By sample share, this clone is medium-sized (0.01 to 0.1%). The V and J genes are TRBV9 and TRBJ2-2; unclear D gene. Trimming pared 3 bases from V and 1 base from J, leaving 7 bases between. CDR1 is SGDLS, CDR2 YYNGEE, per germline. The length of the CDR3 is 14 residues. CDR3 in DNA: TGTGCCAGCAGCGCTCGACAGAACACCGGGGAGCTGTTTTTT. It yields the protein CASSARQNTGELFF.

CDR3 sequence reads: CASSSRLKSVHEQFF. The CDR3 DNA reads as TGTGCCAGCTCATCAAGGTTGAAGTCGGTCCATGAGCAGTTCTTC. The V call is TRBV18, the J call TRBJ2-1, with D unclear. The CDR3 is made up of 15 amino acids. Per germline, CDR1 KGHSH and CDR2 LQKENI. V dropped 5 bases and J dropped 8 bases, with 19 bases sitting between them.

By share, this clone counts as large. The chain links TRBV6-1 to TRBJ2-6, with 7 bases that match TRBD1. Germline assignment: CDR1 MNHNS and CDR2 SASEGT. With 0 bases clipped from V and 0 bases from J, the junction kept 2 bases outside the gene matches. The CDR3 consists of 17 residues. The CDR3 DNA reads TGTGCCAGCAGTGAAGCGGGACAGAGCTCTGGGGCCAACGTCCTGACTTTC. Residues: CASSEAGQSSGANVLTF.

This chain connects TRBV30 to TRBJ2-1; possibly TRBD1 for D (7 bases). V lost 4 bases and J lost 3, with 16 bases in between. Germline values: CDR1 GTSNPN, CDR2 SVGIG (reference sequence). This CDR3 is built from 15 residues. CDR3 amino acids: CAWIPRGRLYNEQFF. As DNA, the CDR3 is TGTGCCTGGATCCCCAGGGGGAGGCTCTACAATGAGCAGTTCTTC.

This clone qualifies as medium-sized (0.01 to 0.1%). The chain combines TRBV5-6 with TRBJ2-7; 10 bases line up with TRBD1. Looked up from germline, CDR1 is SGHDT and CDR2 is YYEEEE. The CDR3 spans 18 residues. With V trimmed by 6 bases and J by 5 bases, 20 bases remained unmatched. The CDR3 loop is CASTSERGTGTGVNEQYV. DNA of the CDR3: TGTGCCAGCACCAGTGAGCGAGGAACCGGGACAGGGGTCAACGAGCAGTACGTC.

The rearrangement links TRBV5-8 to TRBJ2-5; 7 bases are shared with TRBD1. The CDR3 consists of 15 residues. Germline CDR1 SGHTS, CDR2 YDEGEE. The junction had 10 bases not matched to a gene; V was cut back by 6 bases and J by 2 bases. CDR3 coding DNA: TGTGCCAGCAAGCTTGAGGGGACAGCACAAGAGACCCAGTACTTC. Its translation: CASKLEGTAQETQYF. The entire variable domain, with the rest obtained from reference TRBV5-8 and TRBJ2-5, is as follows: EAGVTQSPTHLIKTRGQQATLRCSPISGHTSVYWYQQALGLGLQFLLWYDEGEERNRGNFPPRFSGRQFPNYSSELNVNALELEDSALYLCASKLEGTAQETQYFGPGTRLLVL.

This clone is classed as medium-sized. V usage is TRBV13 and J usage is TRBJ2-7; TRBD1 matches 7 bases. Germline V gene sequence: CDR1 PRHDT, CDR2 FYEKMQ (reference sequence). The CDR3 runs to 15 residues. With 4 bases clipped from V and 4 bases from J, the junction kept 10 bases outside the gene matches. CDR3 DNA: TGTGCCAGCAGCTCCCCGGGACAGAATCTATACGAGCAGTACTTC. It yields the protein CASSSPGQNLYEQYF.

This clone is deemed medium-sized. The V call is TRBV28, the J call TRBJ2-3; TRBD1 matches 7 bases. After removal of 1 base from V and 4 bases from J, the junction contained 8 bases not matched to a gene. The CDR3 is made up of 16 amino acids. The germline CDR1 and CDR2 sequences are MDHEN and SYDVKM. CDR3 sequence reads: CASSLLRGLGADTQYF. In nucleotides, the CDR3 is TGTGCCAGCAGTTTATTGAGGGGGCTAGGTGCAGATACGCAGTATTTT.